A single T cell receptor (beta chain) is shown here with its context. Its antigen is still unknown. This entry belongs to a study of response to subunit inactivated influenza vaccine. Notes on the study in general: That few new T cells are recruited by each seasonal influenza vaccination was the authors' suggestion.

TCRdb passed the RT-PCR reads through MiXCR, listing each CDR3 protein once. Of 700,000 to 800,000 distinct CDR3 sequences in the sample, less than 20% are singletons; the top ten hold about 11%. The CDR3 runs to 15 residues. Germline V gives CDR1 SGHNT, CDR2 YYREEE (reference sequence). Trimming took 0 bases from V and 2 from J, leaving 9 bases between them. Sequenced material: PBMCs from blood, taken about 5 days after vaccination. This receptor was identified in a man in his fifties who received an inactivated influenza vaccine. The gene calls are TRBV5-4 and TRBJ1-3; possible D gene TRBD1, 6 bases. CDR3 in amino acids: CASSLVGGTGNTIYF. The CDR3 DNA follows: TGTGCCAGCAGCTTGGTGGGGGGCACTGGAAACACCATATATTTT.